The present TCR beta chain was sequenced within a study of cytomegalovirus exposure and HLA in healthy donors. General observations from the study: Investigators reported around 150 TCR beta chains as tied to cytomegalovirus.

Of note for this clone: The antigen remains unidentified.

Germline CDR1 SQVTM, CDR2 ANQGSEA. The CDR3 has 13 amino acids. Trimming took 7 bases from V and 6 from J; bases not matched to a gene: 4. Vbeta (60) and Jbeta (13) primers were used in the PCR. TCRdb's table, derived via immunoSEQ multiplex PCR, lists solely in-frame clones and lacks some. This sample has 100,000 or so clones; 77% occur once, and the top ten carry 9.6%. V gene TRBV29-1 combines with J gene TRBJ2-7, with TRBD2 matching 15 bases. The TCR was taken from a male donor in good health and CMV-seropositive. Sample: PBMCs. The CDR3, as DNA: TGCAGCGCTTGGACTAGCGGGAGGGTCGAGCAGTACTTC. This codes for CSAWTSGRVEQYF.